The 24 T cell receptor beta chains presented below share a single source sample, sequenced in a study of cytomegalovirus exposure and HLA in healthy donors. 60 Vbeta and 13 Jbeta primers were used in PCR. Sequencing used immunoSEQ multiplex PCR; TCRdb keeps in-frame clones, though not all of them. The sample comprises 90,000 to 120,000 clones, 65% to 90% of which are singletons, and more than 1% rests with the top ten. Specimen: PBMCs. These receptor sequences come from a woman under 30 in good health and CMV-seronegative.

The V and J genes are TRBV5-4 and TRBJ2-3; 7 bases map to TRBD2. The V segment lost 7 bases and the J segment 1 base; nucleotides outside the gene matches: 3. The CDR3 is made up of 13 amino acids. Germline CDR1 SGHNT, CDR2 YYREEE (reference sequence). In DNA form, the CDR3 reads TGTGCCAGCCGCAGCGGGGGCACAGATACGCAGTATTTT. It yields the protein CASRSGGTDTQYF.

The rearrangement joins TRBV9 to TRBJ1-2; 7 nucleotides agree with TRBD1. Germline-derived CDR1 and CDR2 are SGDLS and YYNGEE. J lost 6 bases, V lost 0 bases, and 5 bases had no gene match. The CDR3 contains 14 residues. The CDR3 protein is CASSVEGGEDGYTF. DNA for the CDR3: TGTGCCAGCAGCGTAGAAGGGGGCGAGGATGGCTACACCTTC.

In regard to this clone: The sample holds other DNA sequences that translate to the same CDR3. The chain has TRBV28 and TRBJ2-2; D perhaps matches TRBD2 (5 bases). CDR1 and CDR2 (germline): MDHEN, SYDVKM. V lost 6 bases and J lost 1, with 12 bases in between. The CDR3 is 15 residues long. CDR3 nucleotide sequence: TGTGCCAGCAGCTCGCCAGCGGAGAACACCGGGGAGCTGTTTTTT. It codes for CASSSPAENTGELFF.

The chain recombines TRBV6-4 with TRBJ2-1, with 10 bases aligning to TRBD2. Germline trimming cut 4 bases from V and 8 bases from J; bases unmatched to any gene: 8. CDR1 and CDR2 from the germline V gene are MRHNA and SNTAGT. There are 15 residues in the CDR3. The CDR3 DNA follows: TGTGCCAGCAGTGCTCTAGGGACTAGCGTGCATGAGCAGTTCTTC. This codes for CASSALGTSVHEQFF.

This chain uses TRBV7-2 with TRBJ2-1; TRBD1 aligns across 11 bases. Germline V gene lookup returns CDR1 SGHTA and CDR2 FQGNSA. Trimming at V came to 1 base and at J to 7 bases, leaving 6 bases not matched to a gene. The CDR3 has 16 residues. In nucleotides, the CDR3 is TGTGCCAGCAGCTTAGTCCTCGGGACAGGGGGAAATGAGCAGTTCTTC. Translating it yields CASSLVLGTGGNEQFF.

The chain is built from TRBV7-9 and TRBJ1-1; 7 positions match TRBD1. Germline CDR1 and CDR2: SEHNR and FQNEAQ (reference sequence). The V and J ends lost 3 bases and 0 bases, in that order; junction bases with no gene match: 10. The CDR3 runs 17 residues. The CDR3 region is CASSFYKGQFMNTEAFF. The CDR3, as DNA: TGTGCCAGCAGCTTTTATAAGGGACAGTTTATGAACACTGAAGCTTTCTTT.

V usage is TRBV7-2 and J usage is TRBJ1-2, with 10 nucleotides matching TRBD1. CDR1 is SGHTA, CDR2 FQGNSA, per germline. This CDR3 contains 15 residues. The V gene end was trimmed by 5 bases and the J gene end by 4 bases; junction bases not matched to a gene: 7. The CDR3 is CASSQRTGGVYGYTF. In DNA form, the CDR3 reads TGTGCCAGCAGCCAAAGGACAGGGGGAGTCTATGGCTACACCTTC.

The J gene is TRBJ2-5, the V gene TRBV5-4, with TRBD2 matching over 9 bases. The CDR3 covers 17 residues. The junction had 10 bases not matched to a gene; V was cut back by 0 bases and J by 4 bases. CDR1 and CDR2 from the germline V gene are SGHNT and YYREEE (reference sequence). In DNA form, the CDR3 reads TGTGCCAGCAGCTTGGATATGGGCGGGGGGGCCCGAGAGACCCAGTACTTC. Translating it yields CASSLDMGGGARETQYF.

V and J are TRBV27 and TRBJ2-7; D unclear. The germline gives CDR1 MNHEY, CDR2 SMNVEV (reference sequence). The CDR3 covers 17 residues. The V end lost 5 bases, the J end lost 0 bases, and 20 bases lay between the germline ends. The CDR3 region is CASSPLVRTISSYEQYF. In DNA, the CDR3 is TGTGCCAGCAGTCCCCTGGTTAGAACGATATCCTCCTACGAGCAGTACTTC.

Comment on this clone: The same CDR3 is also encoded by other DNA sequences in this sample. This chain links TRBV2 with TRBJ1-2; 8 bases map to TRBD1. J gave up 0 bases and V 6 bases, and 0 bases lay outside the gene matches. The CDR3 runs to 13 residues. The V gene's germline CDR1 is SNHLY and CDR2 FYNNEI. CDR3 sequence: CASRTGANYGYTF. CDR3 in DNA: TGTGCCAGCAGGACAGGGGCTAACTATGGCTACACCTTC.

This clone was observed a single time. V is TRBV10-3 and J is TRBJ2-6; D is perhaps TRBD1 (6 bases). The V gene lost 4 bases and the J gene lost 0 bases, with 13 bases spanning the gap. The CDR3 totals 17 residues. Germline CDR1 ENHRY, CDR2 SYGVKD. The CDR3 spells CAISVQGGGSGANVLTF. CDR3 DNA sequence: TGTGCCATCAGTGTACAGGGTGGGGGCTCTGGGGCCAACGTCCTGACTTTC.

This chain joins TRBV7-9 and TRBJ1-1; TRBD1 is a possible D gene (6 bases). This CDR3 spans 15 amino acids. The V and J ends lost 3 bases and 5 bases respectively, with 16 bases between them. Germline assignment: CDR1 SEHNR and CDR2 FQNEAQ (reference sequence). CDR3 in amino acids: CASSLIPGRGTEAFF. The DNA for the CDR3 is TGTGCCAGCAGCTTGATCCCAGGAAGGGGGACTGAAGCTTTCTTT.

The chain links TRBV28 to TRBJ2-5, with TRBD2 matching over 8 bases. The junction had 6 bases not matched to a gene; V was cut back by 2 bases and J by 4 bases. The CDR3 length is 15 residues. From germline, CDR1 is MDHEN and CDR2 SYDVKM. CDR3 DNA: TGTGCCAGCAGTTTAGGGACTAGTAAGAGAGAGACCCAGTACTTC. It encodes CASSLGTSKRETQYF. The full variable domain, its missing parts supplied by reference TRBV28 and TRBJ2-5, is DVKVTQSSRYLVKRTGEKVFLECVQDMDHENMFWYRQDPGLGLRLIYFSYDVKMKEKGDIPEGYSVSREKKERFSLILESASTNQTSMYLCASSLGTSKRETQYFGPGTRLLVL.

This chain joins TRBV11-2 and TRBJ1-1; 8 bases fit TRBD1. After removal of 6 bases from V and 1 base from J, the junction contained 4 bases not matched to a gene. From germline, CDR1 is SGHAT and CDR2 FQNNGV. CDR3 length: 14 amino acids. CDR3: CASSQGATNTEAFF. CDR3 nucleotides: TGTGCCAGCAGTCAGGGGGCTACGAACACTGAAGCTTTCTTT. Complete variable domain (other parts from reference TRBV11-2 and TRBJ1-1): EAGVAQSPRYKIIEKRQSVAFWCNPISGHATLYWYQQILGQGPKLLIQFQNNGVVDDSQLPKDRFSAERLKGVDSTLKIQPAKLEDSAVYLCASSQGATNTEAFFGQGTRLTVV.

This sequence joins TRBV27 and TRBJ2-1, with 7 bases matching TRBD1. Trimming cost V 3 bases and J 6 bases; bases outside gene matches: 2. The CDR3 has 13 residues. Germline V CDR1 and CDR2: MNHEY, SMNVEV (reference sequence). The CDR3 region is CASSFTGANEQFF. CDR3 DNA sequence: TGTGCCAGCAGTTTTACAGGGGCCAATGAGCAGTTCTTC.

The genes are TRBV7-2 and TRBJ2-3; TRBD1 matches at 9 bases. V was pared by 5 bases and J by 4 bases, with 10 bases of the junction left unmatched. In germline, CDR1 is SGHTA, CDR2 FQGNSA. The CDR3 length is 16 residues. The CDR3 protein is CASSMPGQGRADTQYF. CDR3 bases: TGTGCCAGCAGCATGCCGGGACAGGGTCGTGCAGATACGCAGTATTTT.

The chain links TRBV5-1 to TRBJ2-7, with TRBD1 matching 9 bases. Per the germline V gene, CDR1 is SGHRS and CDR2 is YFSETQ. The J segment lost 2 bases and the V segment lost 0 bases, leaving 6 bases of the junction unmatched. The CDR3 contains 16 residues. The CDR3 region has the DNA TGCGCCAGCAGCTTGGGGCGGGACAGGGCCCCCTACGAGCAGTACTTC. Translated, it gives CASSLGRDRAPYEQYF.

The J gene is TRBJ2-5, the V gene TRBV10-3, with TRBD1 identical over 9 bases. The DNA matches TRBJ2-7 better at its end, which makes the J call doubtful. This CDR3 region has 13 residues. The germline V gene encodes CDR1 ENHRY and CDR2 SYGVKD. Written as DNA, the CDR3 is TGTGCCATCAGGGGACAGGGTACCTACGAGCAGTACTTC. It encodes CAIRGQGTYEQYF.

This chain uses TRBV4-3 with TRBJ1-6; D is undetermined. V dropped 3 bases and J dropped 7 bases, with 13 bases sitting between them. The CDR3 totals 15 residues. Germline CDR1 LGHNA, CDR2 YSLEER. The CDR3 is CASSQRVGLNSPLHF. The CDR3 DNA reads TGCGCCAGCAGCCAGCGGGTAGGTTTGAATTCACCCCTCCACTTT.

This clone was found a few times. The V gene is TRBV4-1, the J gene TRBJ2-1, with 13 positions matching TRBD2. CDR3 size: 18 residues. V trimming: 0 bases; J trimming: 5 bases; junction bases outside the gene matches: 7. Germline-derived CDR1 and CDR2 are MGHRA and YSYEKL. In nucleotides, the CDR3 is TGCGCCAGCAGCCAAGATTGGCGAGGGACTAGCGGGGACAATGAGCAGTTCTTC. It encodes CASSQDWRGTSGDNEQFF.

The rearrangement links TRBV2 to TRBJ2-1; D gene unclear. Germline loops: CDR1 SNHLY, CDR2 FYNNEI. The CDR3 sequence is 12 residues long. Trimming removed 7 bases at V and 5 bases at J, with 9 bases between. CDR3 loop: CASKWRHNEQFF. For the CDR3, the DNA is TGTGCCAGCAAATGGAGACACAATGAGCAGTTCTTC. The complete variable domain, with remaining parts taken from reference TRBV2 and TRBJ2-1, reads EPEVTQTPSHQVTQMGQEVILRCVPISNHLYFYWYRQILGQKVEFLVSFYNNEISEKSEIFDDQFSVERPDGSNFTLKIRSTKLEDSAMYFCASKWRHNEQFFGPGTRLTVL.

This clone was counted a few times. This chain joins TRBV7-9 and TRBJ1-1; 8 nucleotides agree with TRBD1. Germline V gene sequence: CDR1 SEHNR, CDR2 FQNEAQ (reference sequence). The CDR3 length is 16 residues. J gave up 1 base and V 6 bases, and 10 bases lay outside the gene matches. Written as DNA, the CDR3 is TGTGCCAGCAGTTTTCAAACCGGGACAGGGAACACTGAAGCTTTCTTT. Residues: CASSFQTGTGNTEAFF.

This chain links TRBV27 with TRBJ2-7; TRBD2 matches at 7 bases. The ends lost 2 bases at V and 6 bases at J; junction bases unmatched: 10. Per the germline V gene, CDR1 is MNHEY and CDR2 is SMNVEV (reference sequence). This CDR3 spans 15 amino acids. CDR3 loop: CASSLRLGREGEQYF. The CDR3 nucleotides are TGTGCCAGCAGTTTAAGGTTAGGCAGGGAGGGCGAGCAGTACTTC.

The CDR3 reads CASSQDAVNYGYTF. The CDR3 DNA sequence: TGCGCCAGCAGCCAAGATGCGGTGAACTATGGCTACACCTTC. This sequence joins TRBV4-3 and TRBJ1-2; D call uncertain. This CDR3 spans 14 amino acids. The germline gives CDR1 LGHNA, CDR2 YSLEER. Trimming shortened V by 0 bases and J by 2 bases, and 7 bases separated the two germline ends.